These 16 T cell receptor beta chains share one sample of origin, sequenced in a study of blood T cells in healthy people across ages. Together with a sample-barcoded 5' primer, a J-beta primer mix was included in a second PCR lasting about 7 to 12 cycles. TCRdb reanalysed the 5' RACE reads using MiXCR and keeps one entry per CDR3 protein. The sample lists about 640,000 distinct CDR3 sequences, 58% occurring once. Sequencing input: blood. The receptors come from a man aged 55 to 70 in good health.

This rearrangement joins TRBV6-5 to TRBJ2-1; weak D call: TRBD1 (6 bases). The CDR3 runs to 15 residues. Trimming pared 6 bases from V and 4 bases from J, leaving 16 bases between. CDR1 and CDR2 from the germline V gene are MNHEY and SVGAGI. This chain's CDR3 is CASRRQQGRYNEQFF. The CDR3 DNA is TGTGCCAGCAGGAGACAACAGGGAAGATACAATGAGCAGTTCTTC.

This clonotype was counted once. With a much larger clone just one base away, this may be a read error. The rearrangement links TRBV11-2 to TRBJ1-4, with TRBD1 identical over 7 bases. There are 13 residues in the CDR3. CDR1 and CDR2 from the germline V gene are SGHAT and FQNNGV. This CDR3 reads CASGLDQFTGVFF. The CDR3 bases are TGTGCCAGCGGCTTAGATCAGTTCACAGGGGTGTTTTTT. Filled out from reference TRBV11-2 and TRBJ1-4, the complete variable domain reads EAGVAQSPRYKIIEKRQSVAFWCNPISGHATLYWYQQILGQGPKLLIQFQNNGVVDDSQLPKDRFSAERLKGVDSTLKIQPAKLEDSAVYLCASGLDQFTGVFFGSGTQLSVL.

This clonotype has just a few counts. The chain carries TRBV20-1 and TRBJ2-1; 7 bases match TRBD2. Germline V gene data show CDR1 as DFQATT and CDR2 as SNEGSKA (reference sequence). There are 12 residues in the CDR3. V was pared by 6 bases and J by 9 bases, with 8 bases of the junction left unmatched. CDR3 in DNA: TGCAGTGCCCCGGGACTAAGCGGTGAGCAGTTCTTC. This encodes CSAPGLSGEQFF.

The chain has TRBV5-1 and TRBJ2-3; D perhaps matches TRBD2 (6 bases). V lost 0 bases and J lost 6, with 11 bases in between. CDR1 is SGHRS, CDR2 YFSETQ, per germline. The length of the CDR3 is 14 residues. The CDR3 bases are TGCGCCAGCAGCTTGGCAGAGGGACTGGATACGCAGTATTTT. Translation: CASSLAEGLDTQYF.

V gene TRBV18 combines with J gene TRBJ2-1; D is undetermined. Trimming removed 1 base from V and 7 bases from J, with 14 bases in between. This CDR3 contains 15 residues. The V gene's germline CDR1 is KGHSH and CDR2 LQKENI. CDR3 protein: CASSPRVAAHNEQFF. The CDR3 coding sequence is TGTGCCAGCTCACCACGGGTCGCAGCCCATAATGAGCAGTTCTTC.

V and J are TRBV10-3 and TRBJ2-1, with 7 bases matching TRBD2. After removal of 4 bases from V and 8 bases from J, the junction contained 2 bases not matched to a gene. The CDR3 is 12 amino acids. Per the germline V gene, CDR1 is ENHRY and CDR2 is SYGVKD. CDR3 DNA: TGTGCCATCAGTGGACTAGCTGATGAGCAGTTCTTC. Translation: CAISGLADEQFF.

This clonotype was picked up one time. The genes are TRBV28 and TRBJ2-7; D unresolved. The last part of the DNA fits TRBJ2-4 better; the J call may be wrong. The CDR3 is made up of 12 amino acids. Germline-derived CDR1 and CDR2 are MDHEN and SYDVKM. The chain's CDR3 is CASSLSQGIQYF. CDR3 bases: TGTGCCAGCAGTTTATCACAAGGCATTCAGTACTTC.

The V call is TRBV15, the J call TRBJ2-7; D uncertain. Trimming removed 10 bases at V and 5 bases at J, with 24 bases between. This CDR3 is built from 15 residues. CDR1 is LNHNV, CDR2 YYDKDF, per germline (reference sequence). CDR3 protein: CARNGGVGLHHEQYF. The CDR3 coding sequence is TGTGCCAGAAACGGTGGTGTCGGGCTTCACCACGAGCAGTACTTC.

This clonotype came up once. This chain links TRBV5-1 with TRBJ2-1, with D unclear. Trimming stripped 2 bases from V and 0 bases from J, with 12 bases between. Germline V gene sequence: CDR1 SGHRS, CDR2 YFSETQ. This CDR3 spans 16 amino acids. CDR3 sequence: CASSFDGDNSYNEQFF. CDR3 coding DNA: TGCGCCAGCAGCTTTGACGGAGACAACTCCTACAATGAGCAGTTCTTC.

The chain carries TRBV9 and TRBJ1-2, with a possible D match to TRBD1 (5 bases). Germline CDR1 is SGDLS and CDR2 is YYNGEE. Trimming shortened V by 0 bases and J by 8 bases, and 14 bases separated the two germline ends. There are 14 residues in the CDR3. CDR3 nucleotides: TGTGCCAGCAGCGTAGCGTTGCAGGGATGGGGCTACACCTTC. Amino acid sequence: CASSVALQGWGYTF.

The chain combines TRBV20-1 with TRBJ1-1; D perhaps matches TRBD1 (5 bases). The length of the CDR3 is 12 residues. V was cut by 3 bases and J by 5 bases, with 10 bases left in between. Germline values: CDR1 DFQATT, CDR2 SNEGSKA (reference sequence). CDR3 protein: CSASGGGTEAFF. CDR3 coding DNA: TGCAGTGCTAGTGGGGGAGGAACTGAAGCTTTCTTT.

The chain employs TRBV5-6 and TRBJ2-7; weak D call: TRBD1 (6 bases). The CDR3 runs 14 residues. Per the germline V gene, CDR1 is SGHDT and CDR2 is YYEEEE. The V and J ends lost 3 bases and 10 bases respectively, with 20 bases between them. The CDR3 region is CASSSKSTGSTQYF. Here the CDR3 DNA reads TGTGCCAGCAGCTCTAAAAGCACAGGGTCTACCCAGTACTTC.

The V and J genes are TRBV27 and TRBJ1-6; 8 bases agree with TRBD1. This CDR3 spans 16 amino acids. Germline V gene data show CDR1 as MNHEY and CDR2 as SMNVEV (reference sequence). Unmatched junction bases numbered 10, after V lost 5 bases and J lost 7 bases. The CDR3 sequence is CASSPLDRGRNSPLHF. CDR3 sequence (DNA): TGTGCCAGCAGTCCCCTCGACAGGGGCCGGAATTCACCCCTCCACTTT.

This sequence joins TRBV3-1 and TRBJ1-1; D is unclear. From germline, CDR1 is LGHDT and CDR2 YNNKEL (reference sequence). V was clipped by 2 bases and J by 11 bases, with 18 bases between them. The CDR3 loop spans 14 amino acids. CDR3 protein: CASSQLSSGERAFF. The CDR3 coding sequence is TGTGCCAGCAGCCAACTTTCCAGCGGGGAGAGGGCTTTCTTT.

J is TRBJ2-7 and V is TRBV28, with D hard to call. V shed 8 bases and J shed 3 bases, with 11 bases lying between them. CDR1 MDHEN and CDR2 SYDVKM come from the germline V gene. This CDR3 comprises 12 residues. CDR3 protein: CASATTVYEQYF. CDR3 nucleotide sequence: TGTGCCAGCGCCACTACGGTCTACGAGCAGTACTTC.

The chain is built from TRBV13 and TRBJ2-5; 13 bases fit TRBD2. Germline CDR1 reads PRHDT; CDR2 reads FYEKMQ (reference sequence). The ends lost 3 bases at V and 4 bases at J; junction bases unmatched: 5. CDR3 length equals 16 residues. This CDR3 is CASSFTSGGARETQYF. The CDR3 nucleotides are TGTGCCAGCAGCTTTACTAGCGGGGGGGCCAGAGAGACCCAGTACTTC.